A selection of T cell receptor beta chains follows, all from one sample in a study of graft-versus-host responses after intestinal transplantation. The data were produced by immunoSEQ multiplex PCR, yet TCRdb's version contains in-frame clones alone and is incomplete. The sample yields about 16,000 clones, about 90% seen once. Sample: PBMCs, taken approximately 16 weeks after intestinal transplant. These receptors were taken from a human patient who received an intestinal transplant, so some T cells may come from the graft donor. Each CDR3 is given with its conserved first and last residue. A D gene is named only where the DNA matches it firmly. Size tells how often a clone was seen (once, few, many) or the class of an expanded clone, and some rows leave it out.

size: .; J: TRBJ1-5; V: TRBV2; D: TRBD1; CDR3: CASDRDLRNQPQHF; DNA: TGTGCCAGTGACAGGGATCTTCGCAATCAGCCCCAGCATTTT
size: .; J: TRBJ2-7; V: TRBV9; D: .; CDR3: CASSVGAGNYEQYF; DNA: TGTGCCAGCAGCGTAGGGGCAGGGAACTACGAGCAGTACTTC
size: once; J: TRBJ2-2; V: TRBV7-8; D: TRBD1; CDR3: CASRPLWTGKRAGELFF; DNA: TGTGCCAGCAGGCCCCTCTGGACAGGGAAGCGAGCCGGGGAGCTGTTTTTT
size: .; J: TRBJ2-1; V: TRBV6-1; D: TRBD1; CDR3: CASSERDSSYNEQFF; DNA: TGTGCCAGCAGTGAAAGGGACAGTTCCTACAATGAGCAGTTCTTC
size: .; J: TRBJ2-3; V: TRBV6-4; D: .; CDR3: CASSDSAGAGDTQYF; DNA: TGTGCCAGCAGTGACTCCGCGGGGGCGGGAGATACGCAGTATTTT
size: .; J: TRBJ2-7; V: TRBV6-5; D: .; CDR3: CASSKSVDYEQYF; DNA: TGTGCCAGCAGTAAGTCGGTGGACTACGAGCAGTACTTC
size: .; J: TRBJ2-7; V: TRBV30; D: TRBD1; CDR3: CAWRDRGSYEQYF; DNA: TGTGCCTGGAGGGACAGGGGTTCCTACGAGCAGTACTTC
size: .; J: TRBJ1-2; V: TRBV11-2; D: .; CDR3: CASSLASNYGYTF; DNA: TGTGCCAGCAGCTTAGCGAGTAACTATGGCTACACCTTC
size: once; J: TRBJ2-5; V: TRBV5-1; D: TRBD2; CDR3: CASSTTSGTPGTQYF; DNA: TGCGCCAGCAGCACAACTAGCGGGACCCCAGGGACCCAGTACTTC
size: few; J: TRBJ2-7; V: TRBV19; D: TRBD1; CDR3: CASKTTQGATGEQYF; DNA: TGTGCCAGTAAGACCACGCAGGGGGCGACGGGAGAGCAGTACTTC
size: .; J: TRBJ2-7; V: TRBV5-4; D: .; CDR3: CASSPANLNEQYF; DNA: TGTGCCAGCAGCCCGGCTAACCTTAACGAGCAGTACTTC
size: .; J: TRBJ1-2; V: TRBV6-5; D: .; CDR3: CASSYSAENYGYTF; DNA: TGTGCCAGCAGTTACTCGGCAGAGAACTATGGCTACACCTTC
size: .; J: TRBJ1-6; V: TRBV4-3; D: TRBD1; CDR3: CASSQVSSDRLNSPLHF; DNA: TGCGCCAGCAGCCAAGTATCTTCGGACAGGCTTAATTCACCCCTCCACTTT
size: .; J: TRBJ1-1; V: TRBV19; D: TRBD1; CDR3: CASSVQGDSEAFF; DNA: TGTGCCAGTAGTGTACAGGGGGACTCTGAAGCTTTCTTT
size: once; J: TRBJ2-7; V: TRBV11-2; D: .; CDR3: CASSLFSYEQYF; DNA: TGTGCCAGCAGCTTATTCTCCTACGAGCAGTACTTC
size: .; J: TRBJ2-1; V: TRBV5-1; D: TRBD2; CDR3: CASSPPREGRGDEQFF; DNA: TGCGCCAGCAGCCCCCCCCGGGAGGGCCGGGGGGATGAGCAGTTCTTC
size: .; J: TRBJ1-4; V: TRBV28; D: TRBD1; CDR3: CASNPYRGLNEKLFF; DNA: TGTGCCAGCAATCCTTACAGGGGCCTTAATGAAAAACTGTTTTTT
size: .; J: TRBJ1-1; V: TRBV21-1; D: .; CDR3: CASRVHVATQIRTEAFF; DNA: TGTGCCAGCAGGGTACATGTAGCTACACAAATTCGCACTGAAGCTTTCTTT
size: once; J: TRBJ2-6; V: TRBV19; D: .; CDR3: CATLGSSGANVLTF; DNA: TGTGCCACCTTAGGGAGCTCTGGGGCCAACGTCCTGACTTTC